This T cell receptor beta chain was identified during a study of T cell repertoires in cytomegalovirus infection. Turning to the study itself: Public TCR beta signatures marked donors with CMV infection and the matching HLA. Study-wide results and limits: CMV carriers having the relevant HLA were flagged by cumulative public TCR beta family frequency. HLA-C-restricted, CMV-specific TCR beta clonotypes were dominant ex vivo.

MiXCR, applied by TCRdb to the reads, yields one record per CDR3 protein. This table has about 300,000 distinct CDR3 sequences, about 8.8% appearing once. Ten or more counts support this clonotype. Its antigen is unknown. Germline CDR1 and CDR2: SNHLY and FYNNEI. The CDR3 runs to 15 residues. V was clipped by 2 bases and J by 2 bases, with 13 bases between them. The sample taken for sequencing was PBMCs. The receptor's source is a human donor in good health (CMV status not recorded). Some clones in this sample may be carry-over from other donors' samples. The chain couples TRBV2 to TRBJ2-7, with D unclear. The CDR3 protein is CASSELGESPYEQYV. The CDR3 coding sequence is TGTGCCAGCAGTGAACTGGGTGAATCCCCCTACGAGCAGTACGTC.